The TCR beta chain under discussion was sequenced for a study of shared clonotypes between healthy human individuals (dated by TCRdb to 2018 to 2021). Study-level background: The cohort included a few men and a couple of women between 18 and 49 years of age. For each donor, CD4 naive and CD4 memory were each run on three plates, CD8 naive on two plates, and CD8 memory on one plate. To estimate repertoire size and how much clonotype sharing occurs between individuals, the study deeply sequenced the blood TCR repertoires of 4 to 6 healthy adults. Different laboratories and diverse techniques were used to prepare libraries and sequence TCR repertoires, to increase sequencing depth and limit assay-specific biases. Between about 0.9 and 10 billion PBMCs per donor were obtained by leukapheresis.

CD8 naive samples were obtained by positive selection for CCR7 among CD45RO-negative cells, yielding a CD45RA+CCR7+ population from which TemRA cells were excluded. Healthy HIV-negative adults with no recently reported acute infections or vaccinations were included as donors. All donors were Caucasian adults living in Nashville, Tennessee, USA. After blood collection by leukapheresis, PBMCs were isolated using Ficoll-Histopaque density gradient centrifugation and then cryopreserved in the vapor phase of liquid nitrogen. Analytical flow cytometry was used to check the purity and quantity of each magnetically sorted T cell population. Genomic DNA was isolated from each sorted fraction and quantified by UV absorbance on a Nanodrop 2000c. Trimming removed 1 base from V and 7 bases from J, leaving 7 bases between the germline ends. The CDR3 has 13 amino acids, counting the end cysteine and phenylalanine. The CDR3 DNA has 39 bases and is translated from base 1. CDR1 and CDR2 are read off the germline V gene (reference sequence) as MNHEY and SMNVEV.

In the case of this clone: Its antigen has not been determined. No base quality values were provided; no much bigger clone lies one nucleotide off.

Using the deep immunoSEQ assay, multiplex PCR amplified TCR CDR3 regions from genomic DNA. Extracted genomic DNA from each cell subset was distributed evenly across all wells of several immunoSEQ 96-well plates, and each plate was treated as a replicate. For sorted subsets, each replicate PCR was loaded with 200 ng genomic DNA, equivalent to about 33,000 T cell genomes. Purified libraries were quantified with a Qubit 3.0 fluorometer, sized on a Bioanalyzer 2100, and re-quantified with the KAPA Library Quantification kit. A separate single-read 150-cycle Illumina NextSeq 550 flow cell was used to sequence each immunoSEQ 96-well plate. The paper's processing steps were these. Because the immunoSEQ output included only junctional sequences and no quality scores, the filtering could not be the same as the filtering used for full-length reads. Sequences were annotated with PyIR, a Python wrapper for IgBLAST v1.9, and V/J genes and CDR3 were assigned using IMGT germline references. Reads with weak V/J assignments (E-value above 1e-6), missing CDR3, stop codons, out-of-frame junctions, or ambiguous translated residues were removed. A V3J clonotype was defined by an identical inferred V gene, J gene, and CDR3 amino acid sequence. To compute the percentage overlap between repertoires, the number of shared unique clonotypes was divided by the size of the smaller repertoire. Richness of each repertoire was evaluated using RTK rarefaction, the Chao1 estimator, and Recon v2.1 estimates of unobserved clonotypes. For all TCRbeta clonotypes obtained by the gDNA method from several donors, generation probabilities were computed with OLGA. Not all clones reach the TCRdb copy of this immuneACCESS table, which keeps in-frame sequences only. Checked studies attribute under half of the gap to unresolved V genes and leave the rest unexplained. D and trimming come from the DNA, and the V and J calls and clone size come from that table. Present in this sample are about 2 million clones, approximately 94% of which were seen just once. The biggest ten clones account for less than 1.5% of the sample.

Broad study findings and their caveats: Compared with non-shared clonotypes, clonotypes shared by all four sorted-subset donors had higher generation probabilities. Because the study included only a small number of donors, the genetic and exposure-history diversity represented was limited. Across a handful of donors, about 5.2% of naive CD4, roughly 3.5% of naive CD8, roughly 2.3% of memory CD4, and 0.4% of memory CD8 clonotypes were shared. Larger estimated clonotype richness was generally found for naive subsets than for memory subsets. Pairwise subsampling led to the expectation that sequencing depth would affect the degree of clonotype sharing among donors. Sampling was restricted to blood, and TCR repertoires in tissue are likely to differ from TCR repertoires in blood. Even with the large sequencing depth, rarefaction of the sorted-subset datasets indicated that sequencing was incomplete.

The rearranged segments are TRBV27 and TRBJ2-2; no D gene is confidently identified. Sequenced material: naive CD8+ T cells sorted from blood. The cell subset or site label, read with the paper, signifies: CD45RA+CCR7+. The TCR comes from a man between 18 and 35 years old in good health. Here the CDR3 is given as CASSLFVDGELFF. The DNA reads TGTGCCAGCAGTTTATTTGTGGACGGGGAGCTGTTTTTT.